The clone carrying this T cell receptor beta chain has a count of ten or more. Its antigen remains unknown. This record belongs to a study of neurological immune-mediated disorders. Study conclusions and caveats: The most TCR clonal expansion was seen in HTLV-1-associated myelopathy, and the least was seen in multiple sclerosis, which fell below healthy controls.

The time point here: longitudinal time-point 2. In germline, CDR1 is SQVTM, CDR2 ANQGSEA. The J segment lost 1 base and the V segment lost 6 bases, leaving 5 bases of the junction unmatched. The CDR3 totals 14 residues. Sequencing runs each generated in excess of 200 million TCR-beta sequences derived from 15-18 subjects. From the 5' RACE reads, TCRdb called clonotypes with MiXCR, one entry per CDR3 protein. The data show about 80,000 distinct CDR3 sequences, 5.8% seen once. This TCR derives from a woman aged 60-75 years with multiple sclerosis. The specimen was PBMCs. The rearrangement joins TRBV29-1 to TRBJ2-2, with TRBD1 matching 7 bases. CDR3 DNA sequence: TGCAGCGTGGACAGGTCTGGGAACACCGGGGAGCTGTTTTTT. Protein sequence: CSVDRSGNTGELFF.